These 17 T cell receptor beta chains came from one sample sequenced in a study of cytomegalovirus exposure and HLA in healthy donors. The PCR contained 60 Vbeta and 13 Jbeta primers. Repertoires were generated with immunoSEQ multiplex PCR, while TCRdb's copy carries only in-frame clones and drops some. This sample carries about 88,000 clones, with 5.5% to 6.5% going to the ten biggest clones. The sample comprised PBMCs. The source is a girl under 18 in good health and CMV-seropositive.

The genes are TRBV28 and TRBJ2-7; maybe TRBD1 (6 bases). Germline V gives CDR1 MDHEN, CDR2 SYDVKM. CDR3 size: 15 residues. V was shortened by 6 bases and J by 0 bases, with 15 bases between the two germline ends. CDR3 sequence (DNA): TGTGCCAGCAGCCCGTCAGGGGAAAGCTCCTACGAGCAGTACGTC. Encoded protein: CASSPSGESSYEQYV.

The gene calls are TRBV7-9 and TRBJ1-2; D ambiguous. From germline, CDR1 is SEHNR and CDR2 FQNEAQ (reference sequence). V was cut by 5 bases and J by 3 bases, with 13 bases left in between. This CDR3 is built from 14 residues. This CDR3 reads CASSLRETDYGYTF. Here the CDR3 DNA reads TGTGCCAGCAGCCTCCGGGAGACGGACTATGGCTACACCTTC.

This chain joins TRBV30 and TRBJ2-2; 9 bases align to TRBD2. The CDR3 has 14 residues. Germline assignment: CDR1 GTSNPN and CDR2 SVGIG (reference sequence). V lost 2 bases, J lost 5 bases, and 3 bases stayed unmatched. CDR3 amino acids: CAWSRRGGTGELFF. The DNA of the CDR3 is TGTGCCTGGAGTAGGCGGGGGGGTACCGGGGAGCTGTTTTTT. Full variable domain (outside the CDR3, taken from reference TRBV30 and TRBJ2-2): SQTIHQWPATLVQPVGSPLSLECTVEGTSNPNLYWYRQAAGRGLQLLFYSVGIGQISSEVPQNLSASRPQDRQFILSSKKLLLSDSGFYLCAWSRRGGTGELFFGEGSRLTVL.

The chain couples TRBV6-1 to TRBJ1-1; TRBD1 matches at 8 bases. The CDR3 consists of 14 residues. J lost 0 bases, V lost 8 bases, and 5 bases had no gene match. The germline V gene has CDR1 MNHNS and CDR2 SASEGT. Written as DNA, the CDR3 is TGTGCCAGCGGAAAGGACAGGGTGAACACTGAAGCTTTCTTT. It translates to CASGKDRVNTEAFF.

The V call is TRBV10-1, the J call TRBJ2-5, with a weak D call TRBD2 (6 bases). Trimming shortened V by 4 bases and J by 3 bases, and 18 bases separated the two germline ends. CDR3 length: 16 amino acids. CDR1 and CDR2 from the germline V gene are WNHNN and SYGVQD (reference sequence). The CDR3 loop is CASSGDSNGGEETQYF. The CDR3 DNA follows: TGCGCCAGCAGTGGGGACTCAAATGGGGGAGAAGAGACCCAGTACTTC.

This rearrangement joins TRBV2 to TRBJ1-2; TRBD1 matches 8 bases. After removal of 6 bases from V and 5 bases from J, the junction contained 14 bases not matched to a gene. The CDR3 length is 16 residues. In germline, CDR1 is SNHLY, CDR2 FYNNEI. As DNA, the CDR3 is TGTGCCAGCAGGGGGGGGCCTGCAGGGGGCTTTTATGGCTACACCTTC. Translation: CASRGGPAGGFYGYTF. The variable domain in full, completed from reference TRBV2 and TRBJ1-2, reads EPEVTQTPSHQVTQMGQEVILRCVPISNHLYFYWYRQILGQKVEFLVSFYNNEISEKSEIFDDQFSVERPDGSNFTLKIRSTKLEDSAMYFCASRGGPAGGFYGYTFGSGTRLTVV.

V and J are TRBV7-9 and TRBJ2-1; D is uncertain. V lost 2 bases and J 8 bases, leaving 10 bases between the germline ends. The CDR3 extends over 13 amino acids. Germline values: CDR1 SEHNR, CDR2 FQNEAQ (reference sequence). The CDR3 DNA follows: TGTGCCAGCAGCTTAACTCCCATGTATGAGCAGTTCTTC. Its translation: CASSLTPMYEQFF.

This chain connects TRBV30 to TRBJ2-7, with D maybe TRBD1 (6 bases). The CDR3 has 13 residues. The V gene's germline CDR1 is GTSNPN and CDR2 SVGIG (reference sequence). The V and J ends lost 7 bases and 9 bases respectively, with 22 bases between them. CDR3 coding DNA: TGTGCCTACCGGGACATGGAGGCTACGAGGCAGTACGTC. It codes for CAYRDMEATRQYV.

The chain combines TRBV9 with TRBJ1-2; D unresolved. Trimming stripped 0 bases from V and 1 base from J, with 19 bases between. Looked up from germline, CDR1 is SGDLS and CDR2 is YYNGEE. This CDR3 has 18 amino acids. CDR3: CASSVEPDWLYGNYGYTF. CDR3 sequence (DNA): TGTGCCAGCAGCGTAGAACCGGACTGGCTTTACGGTAACTATGGCTACACCTTC. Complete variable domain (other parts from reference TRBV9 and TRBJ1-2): DSGVTQTPKHLITATGQRVTLRCSPRSGDLSVYWYQQSLDQGLQFLIQYYNGEERAKGNILERFSAQQFPDLHSELNLSSLELGDSALYFCASSVEPDWLYGNYGYTFGSGTRLTVV.

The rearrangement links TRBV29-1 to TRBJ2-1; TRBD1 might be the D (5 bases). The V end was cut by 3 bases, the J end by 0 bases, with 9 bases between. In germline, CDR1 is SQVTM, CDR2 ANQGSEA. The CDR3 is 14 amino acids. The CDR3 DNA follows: TGCAGCGTTGAGGAACAGGACTCCTACAATGAGCAGTTCTTC. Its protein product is CSVEEQDSYNEQFF.

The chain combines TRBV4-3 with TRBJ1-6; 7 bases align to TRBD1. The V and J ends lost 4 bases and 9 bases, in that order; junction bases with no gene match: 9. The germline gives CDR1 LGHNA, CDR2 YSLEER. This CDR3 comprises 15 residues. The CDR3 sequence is CASSLGTGESSPLHF. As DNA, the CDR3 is TGCGCCAGCAGCCTCGGCACAGGGGAAAGTTCACCCCTCCACTTT.

CDR3 sequence (DNA): TGTGCCAGGGGGGCGGCGGCCAGGGGTGGCTACACCTTC. The encoded protein is CARGAAARGGYTF. The J gene is TRBJ1-2, the V gene TRBV2; tentatively, D is TRBD1 (6 bases). Germline assignment: CDR1 SNHLY and CDR2 FYNNEI. This CDR3 spans 13 amino acids. V lost 9 bases and J lost 7, with 18 bases in between.

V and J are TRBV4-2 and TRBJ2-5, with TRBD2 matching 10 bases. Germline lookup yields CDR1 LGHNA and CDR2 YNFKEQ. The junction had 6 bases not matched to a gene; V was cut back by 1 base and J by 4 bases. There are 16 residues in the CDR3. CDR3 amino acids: CASSQGQRGGPETQYF. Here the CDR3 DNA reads TGTGCCAGCAGCCAAGGCCAGCGGGGGGGCCCAGAGACCCAGTACTTC.

CDR3 nucleotide sequence: TGTGCCAGCAGCCAAGTTGGGACAGCCATATATTTT. Its protein product is CASSQVGTAIYF. The J gene is TRBJ1-3, the V gene TRBV14, with 7 nucleotides matching TRBD1. Germline V gene sequence: CDR1 SGHDN, CDR2 FVKESK. J gave up 11 bases and V 1 base, and 2 bases lay outside the gene matches. The CDR3 sequence is 12 residues long.

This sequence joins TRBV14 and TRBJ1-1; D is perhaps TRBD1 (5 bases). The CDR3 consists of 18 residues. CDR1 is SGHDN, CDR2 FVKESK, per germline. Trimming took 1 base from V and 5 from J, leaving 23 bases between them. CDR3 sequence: CASSQVLGGGSVGTEAFF. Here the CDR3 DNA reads TGTGCCAGCAGCCAAGTATTGGGGGGAGGGTCAGTAGGGACTGAAGCTTTCTTT.

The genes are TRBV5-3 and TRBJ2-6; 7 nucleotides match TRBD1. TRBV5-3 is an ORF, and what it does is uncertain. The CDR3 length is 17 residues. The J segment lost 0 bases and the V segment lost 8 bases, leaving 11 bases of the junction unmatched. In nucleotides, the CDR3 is TGTGCCAGCCTGACAGGGATAAGAAACTCTGGGGCCAACGTCCTGACTTTC. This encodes CASLTGIRNSGANVLTF.

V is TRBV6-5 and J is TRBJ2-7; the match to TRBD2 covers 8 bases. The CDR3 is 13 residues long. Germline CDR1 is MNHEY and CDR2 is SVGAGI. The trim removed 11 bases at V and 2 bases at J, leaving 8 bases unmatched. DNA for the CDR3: TGTGCCTCTTCCCCGGGAGGGACCTACGAGCAGTACGTC. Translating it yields CASSPGGTYEQYV.